The sequence of this T cell receptor beta chain was determined in a study of blood T cell repertoires in COVID-19. This CDR3 contains 15 residues. Per the germline V gene, CDR1 is LGHNT and CDR2 is FRNRAP. V shed 6 bases, J shed 4 bases, and the junction held 6 bases outside the gene matches. Measured with immunoSEQ multiplex PCR; TCRdb has only the in-frame clones, and not every one. The sample has roughly 100,000 clones, 92% seen once. V gene TRBV12-5 combines with J gene TRBJ1-5; TRBD1 matches at 10 bases. The specimen was peripheral blood. The sequence came from a woman aged 50 to 60 with COVID-19, enrolled during active disease. CDR3 protein: CASGQGQGRNQPQHF. The CDR3 region has the DNA TGTGCTAGTGGCCAGGGACAGGGGAGGAATCAGCCCCAGCATTTT.